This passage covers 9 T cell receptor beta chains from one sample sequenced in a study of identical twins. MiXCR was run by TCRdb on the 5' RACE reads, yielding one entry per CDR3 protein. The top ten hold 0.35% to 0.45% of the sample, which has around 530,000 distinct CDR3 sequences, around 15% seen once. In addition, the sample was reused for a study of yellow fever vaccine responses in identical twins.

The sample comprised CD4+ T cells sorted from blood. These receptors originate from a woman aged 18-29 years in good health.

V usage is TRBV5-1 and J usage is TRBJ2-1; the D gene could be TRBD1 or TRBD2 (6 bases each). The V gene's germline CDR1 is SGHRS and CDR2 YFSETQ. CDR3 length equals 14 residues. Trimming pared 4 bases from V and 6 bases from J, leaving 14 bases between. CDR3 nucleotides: TGCGCCAGCAGCGGGGGGCAGCTCCGCAATGAGCAGTTCTTC. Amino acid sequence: CASSGGQLRNEQFF.

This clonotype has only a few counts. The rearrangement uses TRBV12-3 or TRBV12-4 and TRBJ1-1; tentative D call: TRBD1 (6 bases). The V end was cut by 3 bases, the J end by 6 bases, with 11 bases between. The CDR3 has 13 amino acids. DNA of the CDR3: TGTGCCAGCAGTTTTTTGGAGGGGGCTGAAGCTTTCTTT. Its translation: CASSFLEGAEAFF.

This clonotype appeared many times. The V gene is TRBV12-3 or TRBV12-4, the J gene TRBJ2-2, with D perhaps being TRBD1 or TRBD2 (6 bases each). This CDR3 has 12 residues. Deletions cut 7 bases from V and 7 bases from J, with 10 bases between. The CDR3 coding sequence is TGTGCCAGCATAGGGGGGATCGGGGAGCTGTTTTTT. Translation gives CASIGGIGELFF.

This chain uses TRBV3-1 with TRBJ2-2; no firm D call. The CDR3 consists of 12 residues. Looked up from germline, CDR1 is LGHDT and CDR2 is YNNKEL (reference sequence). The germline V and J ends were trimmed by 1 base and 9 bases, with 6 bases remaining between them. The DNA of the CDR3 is TGTGCCAGCAGCCAAGTGGGGAGGGAGCTGTTTTTT. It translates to CASSQVGRELFF.

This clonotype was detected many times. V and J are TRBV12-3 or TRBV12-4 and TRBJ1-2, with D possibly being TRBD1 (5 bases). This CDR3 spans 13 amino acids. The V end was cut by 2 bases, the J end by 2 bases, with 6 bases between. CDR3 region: CASSLRGNYGYTF. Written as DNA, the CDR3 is TGTGCCAGCAGTTTACGGGGGAACTATGGCTACACCTTC.

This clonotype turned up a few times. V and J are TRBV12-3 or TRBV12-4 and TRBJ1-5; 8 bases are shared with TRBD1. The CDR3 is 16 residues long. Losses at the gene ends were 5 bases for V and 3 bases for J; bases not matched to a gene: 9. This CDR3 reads CASSPGQGSNNQPQHF. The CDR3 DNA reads TGTGCCAGCAGTCCAGGACAGGGCTCGAACAATCAGCCCCAGCATTTT.

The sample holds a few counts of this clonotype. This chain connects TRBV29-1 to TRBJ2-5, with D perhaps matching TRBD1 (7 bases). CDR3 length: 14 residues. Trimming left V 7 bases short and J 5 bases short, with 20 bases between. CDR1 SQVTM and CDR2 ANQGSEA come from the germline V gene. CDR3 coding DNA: TGCAGCGGTAAGACAGGGACCCTAGCGGAGACCCAGTACTTC. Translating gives CSGKTGTLAETQYF.

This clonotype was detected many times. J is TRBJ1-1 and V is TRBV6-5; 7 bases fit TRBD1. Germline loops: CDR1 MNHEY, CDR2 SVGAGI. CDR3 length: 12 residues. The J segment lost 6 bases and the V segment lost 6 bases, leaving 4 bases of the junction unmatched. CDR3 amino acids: CASSYRGAEAFF. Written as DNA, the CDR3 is TGTGCCAGCAGCTACAGGGGAGCTGAAGCTTTCTTT.

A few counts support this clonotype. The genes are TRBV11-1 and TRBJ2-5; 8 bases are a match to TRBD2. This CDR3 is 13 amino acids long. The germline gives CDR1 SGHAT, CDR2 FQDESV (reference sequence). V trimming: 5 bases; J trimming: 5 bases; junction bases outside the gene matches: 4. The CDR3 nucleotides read TGTGCCAGCAGCCAAGCGGGGGAGGAGACCCAGTACTTC. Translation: CASSQAGEETQYF.